The source of this T cell receptor beta chain is a study of cytomegalovirus exposure and HLA in healthy donors. General observations from the study: In vitro testing confirmed a few CMV-associated chains as specific for CMV antigens. Cytomegalovirus status was reportedly diagnosed by the classifier with high specificity and sensitivity. In terms of immune exposure information, only CMV serostatus was available. The majority of TCR sequences were rare, yet some public TCRs appeared in many donors.

A single count supports this clone. Its target is unknown. This CDR3 region has 12 residues. The germline gives CDR1 SQVTM, CDR2 ANQGSEA. The V and J ends lost 7 bases and 6 bases respectively, with 15 bases between them. The PCR made use of 60 Vbeta and 13 Jbeta primers. Data came from immunoSEQ multiplex PCR; TCRdb stores just in-frame clones and leaves some out. The repertoire has about 160,000 clones, over 60% of them found once; the top ten carry about 2.7%. This clonotype was sampled from a young woman in good health and CMV-seronegative. The gene calls are TRBV29-1 and TRBJ1-1, with a possible D match to TRBD1 (6 bases). The sequenced material came from PBMCs. The CDR3 loop is CSGTNRAAEAFF. The CDR3 DNA follows: TGCAGCGGGACCAACAGGGCGGCTGAAGCTTTCTTT.